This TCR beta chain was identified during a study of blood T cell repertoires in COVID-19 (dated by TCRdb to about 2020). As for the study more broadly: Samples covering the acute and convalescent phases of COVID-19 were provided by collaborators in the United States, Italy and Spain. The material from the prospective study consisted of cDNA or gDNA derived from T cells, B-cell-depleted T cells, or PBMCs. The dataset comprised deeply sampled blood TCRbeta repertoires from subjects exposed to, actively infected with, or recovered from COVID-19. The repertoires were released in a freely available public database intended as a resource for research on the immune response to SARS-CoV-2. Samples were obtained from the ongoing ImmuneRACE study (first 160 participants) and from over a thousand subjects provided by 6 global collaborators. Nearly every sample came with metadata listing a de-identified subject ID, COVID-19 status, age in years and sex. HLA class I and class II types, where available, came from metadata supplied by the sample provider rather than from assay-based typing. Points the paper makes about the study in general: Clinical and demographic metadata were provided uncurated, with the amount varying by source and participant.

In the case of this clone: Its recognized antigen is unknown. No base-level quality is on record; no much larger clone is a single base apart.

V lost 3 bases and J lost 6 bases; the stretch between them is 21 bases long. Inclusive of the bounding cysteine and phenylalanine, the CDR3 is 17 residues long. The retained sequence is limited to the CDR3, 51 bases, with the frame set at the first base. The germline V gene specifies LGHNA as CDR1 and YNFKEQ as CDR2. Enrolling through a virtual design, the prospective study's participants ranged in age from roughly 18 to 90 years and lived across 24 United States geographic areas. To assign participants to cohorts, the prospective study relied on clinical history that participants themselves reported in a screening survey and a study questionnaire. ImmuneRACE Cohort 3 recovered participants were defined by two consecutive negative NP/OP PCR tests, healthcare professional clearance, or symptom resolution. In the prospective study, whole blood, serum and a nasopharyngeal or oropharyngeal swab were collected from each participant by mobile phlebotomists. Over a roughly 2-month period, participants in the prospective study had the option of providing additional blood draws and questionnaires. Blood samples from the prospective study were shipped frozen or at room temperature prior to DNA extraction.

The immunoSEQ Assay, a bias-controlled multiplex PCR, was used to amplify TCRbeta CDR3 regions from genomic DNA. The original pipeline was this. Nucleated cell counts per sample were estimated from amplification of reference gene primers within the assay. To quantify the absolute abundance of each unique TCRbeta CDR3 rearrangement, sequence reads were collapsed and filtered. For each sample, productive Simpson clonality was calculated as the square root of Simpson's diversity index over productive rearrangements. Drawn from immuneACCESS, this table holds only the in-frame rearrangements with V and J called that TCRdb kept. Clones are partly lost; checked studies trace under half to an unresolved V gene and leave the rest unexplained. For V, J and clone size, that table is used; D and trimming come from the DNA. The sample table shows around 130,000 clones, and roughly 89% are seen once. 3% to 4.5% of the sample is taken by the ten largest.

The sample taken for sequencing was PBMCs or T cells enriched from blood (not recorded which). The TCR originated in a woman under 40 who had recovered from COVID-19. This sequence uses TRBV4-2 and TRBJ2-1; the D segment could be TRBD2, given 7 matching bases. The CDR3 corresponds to CASSQTRGGAPRNEQFF. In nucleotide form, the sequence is TGTGCCAGCAGCCAGACTAGAGGGGGGGCGCCTCGCAATGAGCAGTTCTTC.